This entry features one TCR beta chain sequence. What this receptor recognizes is not known. Base qualities are not recorded, but no much larger clone differs from it by a single base. The data were taken from a study of cytomegalovirus exposure and HLA in healthy donors (dated by TCRdb to about 2017). In terms of the full investigation: In an earlier analysis of about 560 of the donors, approximately 300 Gb of sequence data and approximately 120 million unique TCR beta sequences from about 179 million T cells were reported. Roughly 300 gigabases of sequencing data and approximately 92 million unique TCR sequences made up an early release that covered roughly 670 HLA-typed donors. Of the roughly 400 genotyped donors, approximately 83% fell in the genetic ancestry cluster associated with self-reported Caucasian donors. The study aimed to test whether signatures of past pathogen exposure could be identified by cataloging public T cell receptors. The study profiled the T cell repertoires of some 610 subjects by immunosequencing and related them to cytomegalovirus serostatus. Besides the first cohort of under 700 subjects, a separate validation cohort made up of about 120 different subjects was used. To predict cytomegalovirus infection status, the study brought together high-throughput TCR immunosequencing, statistical association of individual TCRs with disease status, and machine learning. A later analysis re-examined previously published TCR beta repertoires from more than 650 donors and added high-resolution HLA genotyping to investigate patterns of TCR occurrence. In the later analysis, no new phenotypic data were used to find candidate immune exposures; instead, reliance was placed on TCR beta sequences and their occurrence across donors. To decide whether each TCR beta V gene segment behaved as functional or pseudogenic, an earlier analysis of fewer than 750 of the donors relied on high-throughput TCR beta sequencing. Donor age, sex, ethnicity and CMV serostatus were compiled together with the repertoire data. A later genetic analysis used genome-wide SNP genotypes for about three fifths of the 666 donors, treating that subset as a discovery cohort. All discovery cohort repertoires had been generated using a single sequencing platform. Class I and class II HLA loci were covered by the typing at four-digit resolution. Typing coverage varied by locus: roughly 620-640 donors for A, B, C, DRB1 and DQB1; more than 500 for DQA1; more than 600 for DPA1; more than 450 for DPB1. Because of strong linkage in the cohort, 4 to 6 DR-DQ haplotypes were treated as single units for association and clustering. Across some 400 genotyped donors of the cohort, an average of approximately 240,000 unique TCR beta nucleotide sequences per donor were sequenced, and 15% to 20% of those sequences were non-productive.

The library relied on the immunoSEQ multiplex PCR assay. For the multiplex PCR, a mixture combining 60 forward primers for TCR Vbeta segments and 13 reverse primers for TCR Jbeta segments was used. The CDR3 region of rearranged TCR beta genes was amplified from genomic DNA with a multiplex PCR assay. On the Illumina HiSeq System, the amplified TCR beta libraries were sequenced as 87-base-pair reads. Regarding the original processing steps: In a later analysis, about 80 million unique TCR beta chains were counted across the 666 repertoires, and some 10 million of these chains were shared by at least two donors. Raw reads were error-corrected and collapsed into unique sequences with a nearest-neighbor algorithm that merged closely related sequences to remove PCR and sequencing errors. V, D and J gene segments were assigned by aligning CDR3 sequences to IMGT reference sequences. For a sequence to be retained, a match of at least six nucleotides to both a V gene segment and a J gene segment was required. A rearrangement counted as productive if the CDR3 had no stop codons and remained in frame with V and J, and every other rearrangement counted as non-productive. Following IMGT convention, CDR3 was defined as the stretch from the second conserved V-encoded cysteine up to the conserved J-encoded phenylalanine. The earlier analysis of more than 450 of the donors excluded sequences that lacked an unambiguous match to a single V gene segment. In an earlier analysis of 587 of the donors, V segments were called functional above 56.7% productive rearrangements and were called segregating when the between-donor standard deviation exceeded 5%. A statistical classification framework was built for diagnosing cytomegalovirus status from the catalog of TCR beta chain sequences. In a later analysis, V and J genes were assigned by comparing TCR nucleotide sequences against IMGT/GENE-DB human TR gene sequences. In a later analysis, CDR3 sequences and most-parsimonious VDJ recombination scenarios were assigned using the TCRdist pipeline. In a later analysis, each TCR beta chain was defined by its CDR3 amino acid sequence together with its V-gene family, and reads without a unique V-gene family were excluded. In a later analysis, approximately 590 highly shared, low-generation-probability nucleotide sequences were removed to address suspected cross-contamination and a sequencing artifact. In a later analysis, a clonal expansion index was calculated for each public chain from normalized within-repertoire ranks of inferred template counts. In a later analysis, generation probabilities were computed with a VDJ recombination model fitted to out-of-frame rearrangements, and the resulting probabilities were checked against IGoR. A later analysis scored TCR-TCR, TCR-HLA and TCR-CMV co-occurrence with hypergeometric tests, applying a repertoire-size bias correction to TCR pairs. A later analysis estimated false discovery rates by permuting HLA or CMV assignments 20 times. In a later analysis, co-occurring TCRs were grouped with DBSCAN, and TCRdist sequence similarity was added when clustering was performed within HLA-allele-positive subsets. Repertoires with fewer than 30,000 or more than 120,000 public chains were left out of co-occurrence clustering, as were roughly five repertoires with anomalous nucleotide sharing. TCRdb mirrors the immuneACCESS table, restricted to in-frame sequences. Some clones are absent from its copies; in checked studies, under half trace to an unresolved V gene, and the reason for the others is unknown. The DNA was the basis for D and trimming; V, J and clone size are from that table. The sample yields 85,000 to 100,000 clones; roughly 63% were counted once. Approximately 2.9% of the sample is in the top ten clones.

Counted from cysteine to phenylalanine, this CDR3 has 16 amino acids. The read is trimmed to its CDR3 DNA, 48 bases read in frame from base 1. The trim is 6 bases for V and 0 bases for J, with a gap of 17 bases between the germline ends. CDR1 LGHNT and CDR2 FRNRAP were looked up in the germline V gene. The cohort was made up of several hundred healthy bone marrow donors. Cohort members were all nominally healthy when sampled, although unrecorded immune exposures were likely present. The donor was CMV seronegative and belonged to the group of 320 or so seronegative cohort members. Every donor gave a peripheral blood sample, and the peripheral blood mononuclear cells from that sample were used for TCR beta sequencing. The Qiagen DNeasy Blood Extraction Kit was used to extract genomic DNA from the blood cell samples. General findings and caveats noted by the study authors: In an earlier analysis of several hundred of the donors, most TCR beta V segments were observed in productive rearrangements about 87% or about 30% of the time, broadly matching IMGT annotations. Compared with the roughly 720-donor mean, donors in an Asian-associated ancestry cluster had fewer N-insertions in productive TCRs, according to a later genetic analysis. The sequencing pipeline was judged likely to have produced a cluster of highly shared sequence variants as a technical artifact. Because HLA typing was missing for some donors at each locus, association tests included only the typed subset. Roughly uniform sequencing depth across donors was assumed in presence/absence analyses, although this assumption may not hold. Specific HLA alleles were associated with 15,000 to 20,000 TCR beta sequences at a false discovery rate of 0.05 in a later analysis. A later analysis found that HLA-associated TCR beta chains were more clonally expanded and had lower generation probabilities than equally common non-associated chains. A further reported finding was that TCR beta sequences accurately predicted the HLA-A and HLA-B alleles for most subjects in the first cohort. Some IMGT-functional V segments, including TRBV6-2 and TRBV6-3, could not be told apart with the 87-base-pair reads, so those segments were excluded. The classifier was reported to diagnose cytomegalovirus status with high specificity and sensitivity in both the original and validation cohorts. It was suggested by the authors that the approach could potentially be generalized to other disease states and immunological phenotypes. According to a later analysis, parvovirus B19, influenza, CMV and Epstein-Barr virus appeared linked to several top co-occurrence clusters. In this cohort, only TCR beta chains were sequenced, and detectable features were limited by the absence of alpha or paired-chain data. V-gene and J-gene trimming of TCR beta chains was associated with a missense DCLRE1C variant in a later genetic analysis, and the association was replicated in an independent cohort. Immune exposure information for the cohort was limited to CMV serostatus. Because counts were too low, about 18 rarely observed V segments, including chromosome 9 orphons, were left out of the earlier analysis of 587 of the donors. Linkage disequilibrium might explain the correlated functional status among segregating V segments, but an unknown experimental factor could not be ruled out. The study gave a list of over 150 TCR beta chains associated with cytomegalovirus. While some public TCRs were present in many individuals, most TCR sequences turned up only very rarely across donors. In a later analysis, TCR association rates were found to vary across HLA loci, with the most associated TCRs seen for DRB1 alleles and the fewest for HLA-C alleles. According to a later analysis, most CMV-associated TCR beta chains appeared to be HLA-restricted, and the HLA associations seemed to be driven largely by CMV exposure. In vitro tests confirmed that a few of the cytomegalovirus-associated TCR beta chains recognize cytomegalovirus antigens. Strong co-occurrence of HLA alleles, especially DR and DQ, made assigning TCR associations to individual alleles difficult.

The sample consisted of PBMCs. The chain is assembled from TRBV12-5 and TRBJ2-5; TRBD1 is possibly the D segment (5 matching bases). The origin of this receptor is a man aged 50-60 years in good health and CMV-seronegative. The sequenced DNA: TGTGCTAGTGGAGTGGAACAGGACAACGACCAAGAGACCCAGTACTTC. Its translation is CASGVEQDNDQETQYF.